This TCR beta chain was profiled in a study of tumor-infiltrating lymphocytes in localized non-small cell lung cancer. TCRdb's table, derived via immunoSEQ multiplex PCR, lists solely in-frame clones and lacks some. The sample carries approximately 15,000 clones, 60% to 85% recorded once. CDR1 is KGHSH, CDR2 LQKENI, per germline. V gave up 3 bases and J gave up 2 bases, with 17 bases separating them. This CDR3 has 16 residues. This chain connects TRBV18 to TRBJ2-7; TRBD2 might be the D (6 bases). What was sequenced was lung tumor tissue. The receptor was isolated from a human donor with non-small cell lung cancer. As DNA, the CDR3 is TGTGCCAGCTCACCCTACGGCTGGGGACTCCCCTACGAGCAGTACTTC. Protein: CASSPYGWGLPYEQYF.